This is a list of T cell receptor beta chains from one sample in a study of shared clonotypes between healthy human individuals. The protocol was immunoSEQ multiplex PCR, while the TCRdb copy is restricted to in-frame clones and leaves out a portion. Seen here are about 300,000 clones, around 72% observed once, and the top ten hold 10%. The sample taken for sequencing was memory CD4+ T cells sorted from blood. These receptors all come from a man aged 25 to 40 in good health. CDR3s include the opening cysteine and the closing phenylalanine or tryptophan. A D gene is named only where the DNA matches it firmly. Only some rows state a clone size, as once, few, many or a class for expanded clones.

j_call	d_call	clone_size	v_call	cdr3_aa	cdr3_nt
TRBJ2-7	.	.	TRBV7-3	CASSLLGAGEQYF	TGTGCCAGCAGCTTACTCGGGGCTGGAGAGCAGTACTTC
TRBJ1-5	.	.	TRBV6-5	CASSLRPTNQPQHF	TGTGCCAGCAGCCTACGTCCTACCAATCAGCCCCAGCATTTT
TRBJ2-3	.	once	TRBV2	CASSATGSQTDTQYF	TGTGCCAGCAGTGCGACCGGGAGCCAAACAGATACGCAGTATTTT
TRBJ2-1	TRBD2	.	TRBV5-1	CASSLGSGRASYNEQFF	TGCGCCAGCAGCTTGGGCAGCGGGAGGGCCTCCTACAATGAGCAGTTCTTC
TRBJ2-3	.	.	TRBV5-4	CASSWSTDTQYF	TGTGCCAGCAGCTGGAGCACAGATACGCAGTATTTT
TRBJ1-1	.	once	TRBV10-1	CASSYTGKGTEAFF	TGCGCCAGCAGTTACACAGGGAAGGGCACTGAAGCTTTCTTT
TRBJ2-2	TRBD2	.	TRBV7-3	CASSATGTSGRTGELFF	TGTGCCAGCAGCGCAACAGGGACTAGCGGGAGGACCGGGGAGCTGTTTTTT
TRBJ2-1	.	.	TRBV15	CATSRDLNNEQFF	TGTGCCACCAGCAGAGACCTGAACAATGAGCAGTTCTTC
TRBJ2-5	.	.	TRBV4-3	CASSQGVGRATKEIQYF	TGCGCCAGCAGCCAAGGGGTGGGCAGGGCAACTAAAGAGATCCAGTACTTC
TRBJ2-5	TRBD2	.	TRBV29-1	CSVVLSGRAVETQYF	TGCAGCGTTGTCCTAAGCGGGAGGGCTGTAGAGACCCAGTACTTC
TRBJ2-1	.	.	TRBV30	CAWVGQANEQFF	TGTGCCTGGGTAGGGCAGGCCAATGAGCAGTTCTTC
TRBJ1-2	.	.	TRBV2	CASRLQEALDGYTF	TGTGCCAGCAGGTTGCAGGAGGCTTTGGATGGCTACACCTTC
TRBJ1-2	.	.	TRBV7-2	CASTTYTTANYGYTF	TGTGCCAGCACCACTTACACAACTGCTAACTATGGCTACACCTTC
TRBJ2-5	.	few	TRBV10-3	CAISELETQYF	TGTGCCATCAGTGAGTTAGAGACCCAGTACTTC
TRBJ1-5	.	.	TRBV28	CASSFSGQPQHF	TGTGCCAGCAGTTTCAGCGGTCAGCCCCAGCATTTT
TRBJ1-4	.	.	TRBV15	CATSRDKGTTATNEKLFF	TGTGCCACCAGCAGAGATAAAGGGACAACTGCAACTAATGAAAAACTGTTTTTT
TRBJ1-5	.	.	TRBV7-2	CASSNDRLPQHF	TGTGCCAGCAGCAATGACAGGTTGCCCCAGCATTTT
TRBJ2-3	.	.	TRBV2	CASSLRQIDTQYF	TGTGCCAGCAGCCTTAGGCAGATCGATACGCAGTATTTT
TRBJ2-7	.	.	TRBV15	CATSRAEDLYEQYF	TGTGCCACCAGCAGAGCGGAGGACCTATACGAGCAGTACTTC
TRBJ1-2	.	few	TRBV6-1	CASSEQQIGDGYTF	TGTGCCAGCAGTGAACAACAAATCGGGGATGGCTACACCTTC
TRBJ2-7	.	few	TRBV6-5	CASSYGFEQYF	TGTGCCAGCAGTTACGGTTTCGAGCAGTACTTC
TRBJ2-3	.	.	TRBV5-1	CASSSLGRGTDTQYF	TGCGCCAGCAGCTCGCTGGGACGGGGCACAGATACGCAGTATTTT
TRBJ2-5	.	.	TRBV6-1	CASSGNYQETQYF	TGTGCCAGCAGTGGGAACTACCAAGAGACCCAGTACTTC
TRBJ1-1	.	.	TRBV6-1	CASSEAGDTEAFF	TGTGCCAGCAGTGAAGCGGGGGACACTGAAGCTTTCTTT
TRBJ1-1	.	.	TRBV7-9	CASSFPTGTGTEAFF	TGTGCCAGCAGCTTCCCTACAGGGACGGGGACTGAAGCTTTCTTT
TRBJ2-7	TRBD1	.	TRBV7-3	CASSFDRGVGEQYF	TGTGCCAGCAGCTTCGACAGGGGAGTTGGCGAGCAGTACTTC
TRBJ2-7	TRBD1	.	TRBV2	CASSGRDRSYEQYF	TGTGCCAGCAGTGGCCGGGACAGGTCCTACGAGCAGTACTTC
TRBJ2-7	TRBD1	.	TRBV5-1	CASSLDAGGFYEQYF	TGCGCCAGCAGCTTGGACGCAGGGGGCTTCTACGAGCAGTACTTC
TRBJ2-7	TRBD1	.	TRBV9	CASSVGDSALFSYEQYF	TGTGCCAGCAGCGTAGGGGACAGCGCGCTCTTCTCCTACGAGCAGTACTTC
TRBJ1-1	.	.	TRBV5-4	CASSPRGGNTEAFF	TGTGCCAGCAGCCCGAGAGGGGGGAACACTGAAGCTTTCTTT
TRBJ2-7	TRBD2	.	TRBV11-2	CASSSLAGEGQYF	TGTGCCAGCAGCTCTCTAGCGGGAGAAGGGCAGTACTTC
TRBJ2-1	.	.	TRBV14	CASSHMQGLDNEQFF	TGTGCCAGCAGCCATATGCAGGGGCTGGACAATGAGCAGTTCTTC
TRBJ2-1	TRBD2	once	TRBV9	CASSPPRSSGSFNEQFF	TGTGCCAGCAGCCCCCCCCGGTCTAGCGGGAGTTTCAATGAGCAGTTCTTC
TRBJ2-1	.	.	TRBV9	CASSADGVAYNEQFF	TGTGCCAGCAGCGCAGACGGGGTCGCCTACAATGAGCAGTTCTTC
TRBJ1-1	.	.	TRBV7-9	CASSAGRDTEAFF	TGTGCCAGCAGCGCTGGGAGGGACACTGAAGCTTTCTTT
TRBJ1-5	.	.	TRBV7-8	CASSSAGLYSNQPQHF	TGTGCCAGCAGCTCGGCAGGCCTTTATAGCAATCAGCCCCAGCATTTT
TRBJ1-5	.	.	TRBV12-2	CASRPGEGKGPIYSNQPQHF	TGTGCAAGTCGTCCCGGCGAGGGCAAGGGCCCAATCTATAGCAATCAGCCCCAGCATTTT
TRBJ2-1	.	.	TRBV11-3	CASSSSRGRYNEQFF	TGTGCCAGCAGCTCCTCTCGCGGGCGATACAATGAGCAGTTCTTC
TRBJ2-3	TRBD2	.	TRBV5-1	CASHTGTSAADTQYF	TGCGCCAGCCATACTGGGACTAGCGCCGCAGATACGCAGTATTTT
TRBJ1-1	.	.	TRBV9	CASSVLGSSSGTEAFF	TGTGCCAGCAGCGTATTAGGATCATCTTCGGGCACTGAAGCTTTCTTT
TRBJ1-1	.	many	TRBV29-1	CSVGPMPAFF	TGCAGCGTTGGCCCTATGCCAGCTTTCTTT
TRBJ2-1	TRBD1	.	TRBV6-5	CASTGGSFNEQFF	TGTGCCAGCACAGGGGGTAGTTTCAATGAGCAGTTCTTC
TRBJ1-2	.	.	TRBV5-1	CASTETGPDYGYTF	TGCGCCAGCACTGAGACAGGACCCGATTATGGCTACACCTTC
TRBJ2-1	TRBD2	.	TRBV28	CASRPAGVSYNEQFF	TGTGCCAGCAGGCCAGCGGGAGTAAGCTACAATGAGCAGTTCTTC
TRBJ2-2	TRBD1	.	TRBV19	CASSFLGTGGTGELFF	TGTGCCAGTAGTTTCCTAGGGACAGGGGGGACCGGGGAGCTGTTTTTT